These 14 T cell receptor beta chains share one sample of origin, sequenced in a study of T cell responses to AZD1222 COVID-19 vaccine. Measured with immunoSEQ multiplex PCR; TCRdb has only the in-frame clones, and not every one. The sample yields approximately 150,000 clones, over 80% seen once. The sequencing used peripheral blood, collected on day 0 of AZD1222 vaccination. Receptors were obtained from an adult in good health.

The chain combines TRBV6-5 with TRBJ1-1; D gene unclear. CDR3 size: 13 residues. Germline V gene data show CDR1 as MNHEY and CDR2 as SVGAGI. V lost 2 bases and J lost 5, with 9 bases in between. The CDR3 is CASSYRLDTEAFF. CDR3 in DNA: TGTGCCAGCAGTTACCGTCTTGATACTGAAGCTTTCTTT.

This chain connects TRBV7-3 to TRBJ2-2, with TRBD2 matching 10 bases. The CDR3 has 15 amino acids. V lost 4 bases to trimming and J lost 9 bases; unmatched junction nucleotides: 8. Germline CDR1 reads SGHTA; CDR2 reads FQGTGA. The CDR3 loop is CASSYGLAGARELFF. CDR3 coding DNA: TGTGCCAGCAGCTATGGCCTAGCGGGAGCGAGGGAGCTGTTTTTT.

This chain joins TRBV5-6 and TRBJ1-1, with a weak D call TRBD1 (6 bases). The CDR3 extends over 14 amino acids. The V end lost 4 bases, the J end lost 1 base, and 11 bases lay between the germline ends. Germline CDR1 reads SGHDT; CDR2 reads YYEEEE. The CDR3 sequence is CASSRGQQNTEAFF. CDR3 nucleotides: TGTGCCAGCAGCCGTGGACAGCAGAACACTGAAGCTTTCTTT.

The rearrangement uses TRBV10-3 and TRBJ2-5; D remains unclear. The V end was cut by 3 bases, the J end by 3 bases, with 5 bases between. This CDR3 spans 12 amino acids. Germline CDR1 is ENHRY and CDR2 is SYGVKD. The CDR3, as DNA: TGTGCCATCAGTGACCAGAAAGAGACCCAGTACTTC. Encoded protein: CAISDQKETQYF.

V usage is TRBV10-1 and J usage is TRBJ1-2; D not certain. Germline V gene sequence: CDR1 WNHNN, CDR2 SYGVQD (reference sequence). This CDR3 region has 12 residues. V lost 3 bases, J lost 4 bases, and 6 bases lay in between. The CDR3 loop reads CASSDSLYGYTF. In DNA, the CDR3 is TGCGCCAGCAGTGACAGCCTCTATGGCTACACCTTC.

V gene TRBV19 combines with J gene TRBJ2-1; 8 nucleotides line up with TRBD1. V trimming: 5 bases; J trimming: 13 bases; junction bases outside the gene matches: 13. The V gene's germline CDR1 is LNHDA and CDR2 SQIVND (reference sequence). The CDR3 sequence is 14 residues long. This CDR3 reads CASSSSTGGTGQFF. As DNA, the CDR3 is TGTGCCAGTAGTTCTTCTACAGGGGGTACGGGACAGTTCTTC.

The rearrangement uses TRBV6-5 and TRBJ2-5; 7 bases agree with TRBD1. Germline lookup yields CDR1 MNHEY and CDR2 SVGAGI. Losses at the gene ends were 5 bases for V and 5 bases for J; bases not matched to a gene: 5. This CDR3 region has 13 residues. The CDR3 sequence is CASSNDRVETQYF. The CDR3 DNA follows: TGTGCCAGCAGTAACGACAGGGTGGAGACCCAGTACTTC.

V gene TRBV5-1 combines with J gene TRBJ2-1, with a possible D match to TRBD2 (5 bases). The CDR3 is made up of 15 amino acids. V gave up 0 bases and J gave up 4 bases, with 11 bases separating them. Germline V lookup: CDR1 SGHRS, CDR2 YFSETQ. In DNA form, the CDR3 reads TGCGCCAGCAGCTTGGAGTCTAGCAGTTACAATGAGCAGTTCTTC. Protein product: CASSLESSSYNEQFF.

The chain joins TRBV4-1 to TRBJ1-6; D gene ambiguous. Germline loops: CDR1 MGHRA, CDR2 YSYEKL. CDR3 length: 16 amino acids. Trimming took off 4 bases at V and 10 bases at J, with 20 bases between the two ends. CDR3 residues: CASSPYGPPEGSPLHF. The CDR3 coding sequence is TGCGCCAGCAGCCCTTATGGACCCCCCGAGGGATCACCCCTCCACTTT.

This clone qualifies as medium-sized. CDR3 in amino acids: CASSQGGSYEQYF. CDR3 coding DNA: TGTGCCAGCAGCCAGGGCGGTTCCTACGAGCAGTACTTC. The rearrangement joins TRBV4-2 to TRBJ2-7, with D hard to call. The CDR3 length is 13 residues. V gave up 3 bases and J gave up 1 base, with 7 bases separating them. Looked up from germline, CDR1 is LGHNA and CDR2 is YNFKEQ.

V is TRBV27 and J is TRBJ2-7; D is undetermined. This CDR3 spans 14 amino acids. Trimming cost V 3 bases and J 2 bases, with 11 bases left between them. Germline V gives CDR1 MNHEY, CDR2 SMNVEV (reference sequence). The CDR3, as DNA: TGTGCCAGCAGTTTTTCAAGTCCTCCCTACGAGCAGTACTTC. Amino acids: CASSFSSPPYEQYF.

The chain combines TRBV25-1 with TRBJ1-2; D ambiguous. This CDR3 is 15 amino acids long. From germline, CDR1 is MGHDK and CDR2 SYGVNS. V shed 1 base and J shed 4 bases, with 13 bases lying between them. In nucleotides, the CDR3 is TGTGCCAGCAGTGAATGGGGTAGATATGGCTATGGCTACACCTTC. Translated: CASSEWGRYGYGYTF.

V usage is TRBV9 and J usage is TRBJ1-2; D possibly corresponds to TRBD1 (5 bases). This CDR3 comprises 15 residues. Looked up from germline, CDR1 is SGDLS and CDR2 is YYNGEE. Trimming pared 3 bases from V and 4 bases from J, leaving 16 bases between. The CDR3 bases are TGTGCCAGCAGCGCTCGGAGGGGCTCGGGCTATGGCTACACCTTC. It is translated as CASSARRGSGYGYTF. The variable domain in full, with the rest retrieved from reference TRBV9 and TRBJ1-2, is DSGVTQTPKHLITATGQRVTLRCSPRSGDLSVYWYQQSLDQGLQFLIQYYNGEERAKGNILERFSAQQFPDLHSELNLSSLELGDSALYFCASSARRGSGYGYTFGSGTRLTVV.

This clone was seen a handful of times. The V and J genes are TRBV5-8 and TRBJ1-1; D is unclear. CDR3 length equals 15 residues. With 0 bases removed from V and 7 bases from J, the gap between germline ends came to 16 bases. The germline CDR1 and CDR2 sequences are SGHTS and YDEGEE. The CDR3 region has the DNA TGTGCCAGCAGCTTGGTGGAAAGGGTTCGGAATGAAGCTTTCTTT. Protein product: CASSLVERVRNEAFF.